What follows is one T cell receptor beta chain and its context. The sample belongs to a study of OX40 agonist ivuxolimab in advanced cancers. Looking at the study overall: A male proportion of about 84% was recorded, with mean age around 55 years and range about 20 to 90. Anti-PD-1, anti-PD-L1 or anti-CTLA-4 therapy given earlier was allowed, and approximately 43% had some.

V was trimmed by 6 bases and J by 4 bases, leaving 18 bases between them. The CDR3 loop spans 15 amino acids. Germline V gene sequence: CDR1 LGHNT, CDR2 FRNRAP. Here immunoSEQ multiplex PCR was the method, and the copy in TCRdb shows in-frame clones only, minus some. The sample lists some 110,000 clones, 90% occurring once. The chain couples TRBV12-5 to TRBJ1-2; TRBD1 is a possible D gene (5 bases). Sequencing was performed on CD4+ or CD8+ T cells sorted from blood, taken in a trial of the OX40 agonist ivuxolimab. The sequence was obtained from an adult with an advanced solid tumor such as melanoma, head and neck, liver or kidney cancer. CDR3 sequence reads: CASGSGPGTSYGYTF. The CDR3 DNA reads TGTGCTAGTGGCTCAGGCCCCGGGACCAGCTATGGCTACACCTTC. The full variable domain, rest sourced from reference TRBV12-5 and TRBJ1-2, is DARVTQTPRHKVTEMGQEVTMRCQPILGHNTVFWYRQTMMQGLELLAYFRNRAPLDDSGMPKDRFSAEMPDATLATLKIQPSEPRDSAVYFCASGSGPGTSYGYTFGSGTRLTVV.